One sample yielded the 27 T cell receptor beta chains listed below, sequenced in a study of blood T cell repertoires in COVID-19 (dated by TCRdb to about 2020). Receptors were amplified or captured by the immunoSEQ multiplex PCR assay. The clones in this table, taken by TCRdb from immuneACCESS, are in-frame only. Not every clone is retained; where verified, under half of the shortfall comes from an unresolved V gene, and the cause of the rest is unknown. The sample table records some 200,000 clones; about nine tenths of these occur just once. Of the sample, 7.2% falls within the top ten clones. Material for sequencing was PBMCs or T cells enriched from blood (not recorded which). The receptors were sampled from a man aged 25 to 45 in a cohort exposed to, infected with or recovered from COVID-19 (not recorded which).

The chain links TRBV19 to TRBJ2-7, with TRBD2 matching 7 bases. This CDR3 has 14 amino acids. Germline values: CDR1 LNHDA, CDR2 SQIVND (reference sequence). J lost 2 bases, V lost 6 bases, and 7 bases had no gene match. The DNA for the CDR3 is TGTGCCAGTAGCCCAGGACTAGGGCCCTACGAGCAGTACTTC. Translating gives CASSPGLGPYEQYF.

This clone was seen only once. The V call is TRBV9, the J call TRBJ2-2; a weak D match, TRBD2 (5 bases). Germline V lookup: CDR1 SGDLS, CDR2 YYNGEE. The CDR3 sequence is 16 residues long. The V gene lost 0 bases and the J gene lost 4 bases, with 13 bases spanning the gap. CDR3: CASSVVSLAGTGELFF. The CDR3, as DNA: TGTGCCAGCAGCGTAGTATCGCTAGCTGGCACCGGGGAGCTGTTTTTT.

The chain is built from TRBV21-1 and TRBJ1-2. TRBV21-1 is a documented pseudogene. The CDR3 contains 15 residues. The CDR3: CASSGSWRGRDGYTF. CDR3 nucleotide sequence: TGTGCCAGCAGCGGCTCTTGGCGGGGGCGGGATGGCTACACCTTC.

V usage is TRBV28 and J usage is TRBJ1-1; 8 bases align to TRBD1. The CDR3 totals 15 residues. CDR1 and CDR2 from the germline V gene are MDHEN and SYDVKM. With V trimmed by 6 bases and J by 3 bases, 9 bases remained unmatched. CDR3 region: CASSPSGQGHTEAFF. For the CDR3, the DNA is TGTGCCAGCAGCCCCTCCGGACAGGGTCACACTGAAGCTTTCTTT.

This chain joins TRBV11-1 and TRBJ2-7; possibly TRBD2 for D (5 bases). V was trimmed by 5 bases and J by 3 bases, leaving 14 bases between them. The CDR3 covers 14 residues. Germline V gene data show CDR1 as SGHAT and CDR2 as FQDESV (reference sequence). This CDR3 is CASSASGNHYEQYF. The CDR3 nucleotides read TGTGCCAGCAGCGCCTCCGGGAACCACTACGAGCAGTACTTC.

The CDR3: CASSLVESQPQHF. The CDR3 DNA reads as TGTGCCAGCAGCTTAGTAGAAAGCCAGCCCCAGCATTTT. This chain joins TRBV7-2 and TRBJ1-5, with D hard to call. Trimming removed 1 base at V and 7 bases at J, with 8 bases between. CDR1 and CDR2 from the germline V gene are SGHTA and FQGNSA. The CDR3 has 13 amino acids.

The chain combines TRBV9 with TRBJ2-7; a weak D match, TRBD2 (5 bases). Germline CDR1 SGDLS, CDR2 YYNGEE. This CDR3 has 14 amino acids. Trimming removed 2 bases from V and 0 bases from J, with 9 bases in between. Written as DNA, the CDR3 is TGTGCCAGCAGCGTTAGCGCGGACTCCTACGAGCAGTACTTC. The encoded protein is CASSVSADSYEQYF.

The sample holds one count of this clone. The CDR3 here is CASSAFARDSSLPQHF. The CDR3 coding sequence is TGTGCCAGCAGTGCCTTTGCCCGGGACAGCTCTCTGCCCCAGCATTTT. The chain is built from TRBV6-1 and TRBJ1-5; TRBD1 aligns across 7 bases. V lost 4 bases, J lost 9 bases, and 15 bases stayed unmatched. The CDR3 contains 16 residues. Germline V gene lookup returns CDR1 MNHNS and CDR2 SASEGT.

The rearrangement links TRBV9 to TRBJ1-6; TRBD1 matches at 11 bases. Trimming removed 0 bases from V and 7 bases from J; junction bases left unmatched: 3. Germline V gene sequence: CDR1 SGDLS, CDR2 YYNGEE. The CDR3 has 16 residues. The CDR3 loop reads CASSVGGQGANSPLHF. The CDR3 DNA reads TGTGCCAGCAGCGTAGGAGGACAGGGGGCAAATTCACCCCTCCACTTT.

This clone was counted only a few times. The rearrangement joins TRBV5-1 to TRBJ1-1; TRBD1 is a possible D gene (5 bases). The CDR3 length is 13 residues. V lost 3 bases to trimming and J lost 1 base, with 7 bases between them. Germline V CDR1 and CDR2: SGHRS, YFSETQ. CDR3 sequence reads: CASSWGENTEAFF. In DNA form, the CDR3 reads TGCGCCAGCAGCTGGGGGGAGAACACTGAAGCTTTCTTT. Full variable domain (rest looked up from reference TRBV5-1 and TRBJ1-1): KAGVTQTPRYLIKTRGQQVTLSCSPISGHRSVSWYQQTPGQGLQFLFEYFSETQRNKGNFPGRFSGRQFSNSRSEMNVSTLELGDSALYLCASSWGENTEAFFGQGTRLTVV.

Here the CDR3 DNA reads TGTGCCAGCACAATGGTCGACGAGCAGTACTTC. It translates to CASTMVDEQYF. The rearrangement joins TRBV18 to TRBJ2-7; D uncertain. Germline values: CDR1 KGHSH, CDR2 LQKENI. Trimming shortened V by 8 bases and J by 5 bases, and 10 bases separated the two germline ends. There are 11 residues in the CDR3.

This clone showed up just a few times. The rearrangement joins TRBV13 to TRBJ1-6; 11 nucleotides align to TRBD1. The CDR3 totals 15 residues. The V gene's germline CDR1 is PRHDT and CDR2 FYEKMQ (reference sequence). Trimming took 0 bases from V and 8 from J; bases not matched to a gene: 0. The DNA of the CDR3 is TGTGCCAGCAGCTTAGGGGACAGGGGGCATTCACCCCTCCACTTT. Amino acids: CASSLGDRGHSPLHF.

V gene TRBV28 combines with J gene TRBJ1-3; the D gene is possibly TRBD1 (5 bases). The germline V gene encodes CDR1 MDHEN and CDR2 SYDVKM. The CDR3 is made up of 16 amino acids. Trimming cost V 8 bases and J 2 bases, with 19 bases left between them. The CDR3 region is CASGLSGRGAGNTIYF. CDR3 coding DNA: TGTGCCAGCGGACTTTCCGGGCGGGGCGCTGGAAACACCATATATTTT.

The chain uses TRBV4-2 and TRBJ2-7, with TRBD2 identical over 8 bases. There are 14 residues in the CDR3. The J segment lost 5 bases and the V segment lost 3 bases, leaving 6 bases of the junction unmatched. CDR1 is LGHNA, CDR2 YNFKEQ, per germline. The CDR3 is CASSHPTGGNEQYF. The CDR3 DNA reads as TGTGCCAGCAGCCACCCGACGGGGGGGAACGAGCAGTACTTC.

The chain is built from TRBV9 and TRBJ1-5, with D perhaps matching TRBD1 (6 bases). Germline CDR1 and CDR2: SGDLS and YYNGEE. V lost 5 bases to trimming and J lost 2 bases, with 17 bases between them. The CDR3 covers 16 residues. Here the CDR3 reads CASRGFSRGGNQPQHF. CDR3 DNA sequence: TGTGCCAGCAGGGGTTTTAGCAGGGGAGGCAATCAGCCCCAGCATTTT. Supplemented by reference TRBV9 and TRBJ1-5, the full variable domain reads DSGVTQTPKHLITATGQRVTLRCSPRSGDLSVYWYQQSLDQGLQFLIQYYNGEERAKGNILERFSAQQFPDLHSELNLSSLELGDSALYFCASRGFSRGGNQPQHFGDGTRLSIL.

The rearrangement joins TRBV9 to TRBJ2-1; 9 nucleotides match TRBD1. Germline values: CDR1 SGDLS, CDR2 YYNGEE. Trimming took 3 bases from V and 8 from J; bases not matched to a gene: 9. This CDR3 comprises 15 residues. The chain's CDR3 is CASSAAYTGGDEQFF. For the CDR3, the DNA is TGTGCCAGCAGCGCGGCGTACACAGGGGGCGATGAGCAGTTCTTC. The full variable domain, rest sourced from reference TRBV9 and TRBJ2-1, is DSGVTQTPKHLITATGQRVTLRCSPRSGDLSVYWYQQSLDQGLQFLIQYYNGEERAKGNILERFSAQQFPDLHSELNLSSLELGDSALYFCASSAAYTGGDEQFFGPGTRLTVL.

The chain links TRBV24-1 to TRBJ2-1; TRBD1 agrees at 9 bases. The CDR3 totals 13 residues. J gave up 3 bases and V 12 bases, and 5 bases lay outside the gene matches. Looked up from germline, CDR1 is KGHDR and CDR2 is SFDVKD. This chain's CDR3 is CAVQGAGYNEQFF. As DNA, the CDR3 is TGTGCCGTACAGGGGGCGGGCTACAATGAGCAGTTCTTC.

V and J are TRBV7-3 and TRBJ2-3; 10 bases align to TRBD2. The CDR3 is 15 residues long. Germline CDR1 and CDR2: SGHTA and FQGTGA. J lost 1 base, V lost 6 bases, and 4 bases had no gene match. The CDR3 nucleotides read TGTGCCAGCAGGCTAGCGGGAGTTCGCACAGATACGCAGTATTTT. Protein: CASRLAGVRTDTQYF.

The V and J genes are TRBV27 and TRBJ2-7; 12 bases match TRBD1. Germline-derived CDR1 and CDR2 are MNHEY and SMNVEV (reference sequence). The CDR3 extends over 16 amino acids. V trimming: 4 bases; J trimming: 5 bases; junction bases outside the gene matches: 9. This CDR3 is CASSYVGQGAKNEQYF. In DNA form, the CDR3 reads TGTGCCAGCAGTTACGTGGGACAGGGGGCGAAGAACGAGCAGTACTTC.

The chain carries TRBV7-9 and TRBJ2-1; D unclear. There are 15 residues in the CDR3. V lost 3 bases and J 9 bases, leaving 18 bases between the germline ends. CDR1 SEHNR and CDR2 FQNEAQ come from the germline V gene (reference sequence). The CDR3 nucleotides are TGTGCCAGCAGCTTCGGTCTTGCGGATACGGGTGAGCAGTTCTTC. It encodes CASSFGLADTGEQFF.

The chain carries TRBV28 and TRBJ1-6, with D unresolved. The V end lost 4 bases, the J end lost 14 bases, and 12 bases lay between the germline ends. Germline-derived CDR1 and CDR2 are MDHEN and SYDVKM. CDR3 size: 12 residues. The CDR3 reads CASSSLLTALHF. The CDR3 nucleotides are TGTGCCAGCAGTTCGCTGCTTACGGCCCTCCACTTT.

The rearrangement uses TRBV9 and TRBJ1-2; D is uncertain. The CDR3 is 14 residues long. The germline V gene has CDR1 SGDLS and CDR2 YYNGEE. Trimming removed 2 bases at V and 4 bases at J, with 12 bases between. DNA for the CDR3: TGTGCCAGCAGCGTGGGCCGTATAACCTATGGCTACACCTTC. Amino acid sequence: CASSVGRITYGYTF.

The chain couples TRBV19 to TRBJ1-3, with a weak D call TRBD1 (5 bases). The CDR3 totals 16 residues. V was trimmed by 5 bases and J by 2 bases, leaving 16 bases between them. The germline CDR1 and CDR2 sequences are LNHDA and SQIVND (reference sequence). Here the CDR3 reads CASSASGGRAGNTIYF. DNA for the CDR3: TGTGCCAGTAGTGCCTCCGGGGGTCGAGCTGGAAACACCATATATTTT.

Here the CDR3 reads CASSQELGDTGELFF. The CDR3 DNA reads as TGCGCCAGCAGCCAAGAGTTGGGAGACACCGGGGAGCTGTTTTTT. The V call is TRBV4-3, the J call TRBJ2-2; possibly TRBD2 for D (5 bases). Trimming left V 0 bases short and J 3 bases short, with 8 bases between. The germline V gene encodes CDR1 LGHNA and CDR2 YSLEER. This CDR3 is 15 amino acids long.

The rearrangement joins TRBV3-1 (or the pseudogene TRBV3-2) to TRBJ2-7; D is possibly TRBD1 (5 bases). Per germline, CDR1 LGHDT and CDR2 YNNKEL (reference sequence). The CDR3 is 15 residues long. V was pared by 4 bases and J by 4 bases, with 17 bases between. CDR3 sequence reads: CASSLNLDREYEQYF. The CDR3 coding sequence is TGTGCCAGCAGCCTCAACCTAGACAGAGAGTACGAGCAGTACTTC.

The V and J genes are TRBV3-1 (or the pseudogene TRBV3-2) and TRBJ1-1; D uncertain. The V gene lost 0 bases and the J gene lost 5 bases, with 13 bases spanning the gap. The CDR3 has 15 amino acids. The germline V gene encodes CDR1 LGHDT and CDR2 YNNKEL (reference sequence). CDR3 loop: CASSQDTSSGTEAFF. CDR3 nucleotides: TGTGCCAGCAGCCAAGATACATCGTCGGGGACTGAAGCTTTCTTT.

CDR3 nucleotides: TGTGCCAGCAGTCCCACTAGGCAGAACACCGGGGAGCTGTTTTTT. This gives the protein CASSPTRQNTGELFF. The chain recombines TRBV6-5 with TRBJ2-2, with D possibly being TRBD2 (5 bases). V was cut by 5 bases and J by 1 base, with 11 bases left in between. Germline CDR1 MNHEY, CDR2 SVGAGI. The CDR3 extends over 15 amino acids.